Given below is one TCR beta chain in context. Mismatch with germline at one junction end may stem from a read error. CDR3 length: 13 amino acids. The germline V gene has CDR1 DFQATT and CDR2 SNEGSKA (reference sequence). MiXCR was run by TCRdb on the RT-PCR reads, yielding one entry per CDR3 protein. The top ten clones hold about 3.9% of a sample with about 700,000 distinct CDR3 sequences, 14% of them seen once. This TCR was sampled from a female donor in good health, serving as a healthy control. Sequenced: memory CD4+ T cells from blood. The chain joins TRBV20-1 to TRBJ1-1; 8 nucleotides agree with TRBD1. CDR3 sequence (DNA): TGCAGTGGACCCGGGACAGGAAACACTGAAGCCTTCTTT. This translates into CSGPGTGNTEAFF.